This entry describes one T cell receptor (beta chain). Generated by immunoSEQ multiplex PCR, the TCRdb table keeps only in-frame clones and is missing some. The sample has tens of thousands of clones, roughly 92% seen once; the top ten hold 1.5% to 2%. This sample stems from a study of T cell changes during pregnancy in multiple sclerosis. The CDR3 consists of 14 residues. V lost 6 bases and J lost 3, with 15 bases in between. Germline V gene sequence: CDR1 MNHEY, CDR2 SVGAGI. The gene calls are TRBV6-5 and TRBJ2-7; possibly TRBD1 for D (6 bases). This sequence was found in a female donor in good health, enrolled as a control in a pregnancy study. The sequencing used peripheral blood, collected in the first trimester of pregnancy. This CDR3 is CASRSGALIYEQYF. CDR3 nucleotides: TGTGCCAGCAGGTCAGGGGCCCTAATCTACGAGCAGTACTTC.